Each of the 14 T cell receptor beta chains below was sequenced from the same sample in a study of metastatic and nonmetastatic thyroid tumors. Before thyroid surgery, none of the patients had received any treatment. MiXCR reprocessed the PCR reads for TCRdb. The data hold 85,000 to 95,000 clones, with about 15% observed a single time. Specimen: blood. Receptors originate from a female donor with papillary thyroid cancer or a benign thyroid nodule (not recorded which). Some clones in this sample may be carry-over from other donors' samples.

This clone showed up many times. V and J are TRBV5-1 and TRBJ1-1; a possible D gene is TRBD1 (5 bases). The V end lost 8 bases, the J end lost 3 bases, and 17 bases lay between the germline ends. The germline V gene has CDR1 SGHRS and CDR2 YFSETQ. The CDR3 is 14 amino acids. This chain's CDR3 is CARRGSEGYTEAFF. The CDR3 DNA is TGCGCCAGGAGGGGATCTGAGGGGTACACTGAAGCTTTCTTT.

This clone appeared many times. The chain is built from TRBV28 and TRBJ2-7; D possibly corresponds to TRBD1 (7 bases). CDR3 length equals 17 residues. V was clipped by 0 bases and J by 3 bases, with 18 bases between them. Germline loops: CDR1 MDHEN, CDR2 SYDVKM. CDR3 DNA sequence: TGTGCCAGCAGTTTATGGGCGGGACGGGACAGAGGCTACGAGCAGTACTTC. Translated: CASSLWAGRDRGYEQYF.

This clone was observed a handful of times. V and J are TRBV6-1 and TRBJ2-7; unclear D gene. The CDR3 contains 13 residues. Trimming removed 7 bases at V and 6 bases at J, with 16 bases between. Germline assignment: CDR1 MNHNS and CDR2 SASEGT. This chain's CDR3 is CASISLDGFEQYF. As DNA, the CDR3 is TGTGCCAGCATATCCCTCGACGGGTTCGAGCAGTACTTC.

There are many counts of this clone. V gene TRBV7-9 combines with J gene TRBJ2-4, with 11 bases fitting TRBD2. The CDR3 has 16 residues. Trimming removed 5 bases from V and 7 bases from J; junction bases left unmatched: 10. Germline CDR1 is SEHNR and CDR2 is FQNEAQ (reference sequence). This chain's CDR3 is CASSPSDLAGGNIQYF. CDR3 DNA sequence: TGTGCCAGCAGCCCCTCAGACCTAGCGGGGGGTAACATTCAGTACTTC.

The chain carries TRBV7-2 and TRBJ1-6; D perhaps matches TRBD1 (5 bases). Germline CDR1 is SGHTA and CDR2 is FQGNSA. The CDR3 length is 14 residues. V was clipped by 1 base and J by 6 bases, with 7 bases between them. In DNA, the CDR3 is TGTGCCAGCAGCTTAGACAGGTCTAATTCACCCCTCCACTTT. Amino acid sequence: CASSLDRSNSPLHF.

As concerns this clone: The same CDR3 can be traced to other DNA sequences in this sample. V gene TRBV20-1 combines with J gene TRBJ2-5; D perhaps matches TRBD1 (5 bases). Germline CDR1 DFQATT, CDR2 SNEGSKA (reference sequence). V was trimmed by 3 bases and J by 5 bases, leaving 13 bases between them. This CDR3 region has 13 residues. In DNA, the CDR3 is TGCAGTGCTAGGGTCCAGGGTATCGAGACCCAGTACTTC. Amino acids: CSARVQGIETQYF.

Regarding this clone: A much larger clone lies one base from this, so it may be a read error. The sample has other DNA sequences that encode this CDR3 too. This chain uses TRBV7-6 with TRBJ2-1; D is possibly TRBD2 (6 bases). V lost 6 bases and J lost 9, with 15 bases in between. This CDR3 has 13 amino acids. Germline V lookup: CDR1 SGHVS, CDR2 FNYEAQ. CDR3 amino acids: CASSPPAGFEQFF. The CDR3, as DNA: TGTGCCAGCAGTCCCCCCGCGGGGTTTGAGCAGTTCTTC.

This clone was seen repeatedly, ten times or more. The chain uses TRBV20-1 and TRBJ1-1; TRBD1 aligns across 7 bases. CDR1 and CDR2 (germline): DFQATT, SNEGSKA (reference sequence). Losses at the gene ends were 4 bases for V and 3 bases for J; bases not matched to a gene: 5. CDR3 length: 13 residues. This CDR3 reads CSAKSGGDTEAFF. The CDR3 DNA sequence: TGCAGTGCTAAATCAGGGGGGGACACTGAAGCTTTCTTT.

This clone showed up many times. V and J are TRBV15 and TRBJ2-1; possible D gene TRBD2, 5 bases. CDR1 is LNHNV and CDR2 is YYDKDF in the germline V gene (reference sequence). This CDR3 spans 15 amino acids. The V end lost 0 bases, the J end lost 8 bases, and 14 bases lay between the germline ends. CDR3 sequence (DNA): TGTGCCACCAGCAGAGATAAATCGGACGGGGATGAGCAGTTCTTC. Translation: CATSRDKSDGDEQFF.

This clone was seen a few times. This rearrangement joins TRBV11-2 to TRBJ2-4, with 8 bases matching TRBD2. V was pared by 5 bases and J by 3 bases, with 9 bases of the junction left unmatched. CDR1 and CDR2 (germline): SGHAT, FQNNGV. This CDR3 has 16 residues. Here the CDR3 DNA reads TGTGCCAGCAGCGCCCAGCGCGGGGGGAACAAAAACATTCAGTACTTC. It yields the protein CASSAQRGGNKNIQYF.

This clone appeared many times. The chain joins TRBV27 to TRBJ1-1; perhaps TRBD1 as D (6 bases). Between the trimmed V and J ends, which lost 4 bases and 2 bases, there was a span of 20 bases. CDR3 size: 17 residues. Germline V gene lookup returns CDR1 MNHEY and CDR2 SMNVEV (reference sequence). CDR3 in DNA: TGTGCCAGCAGTTCCCCCCTGGGCAGGGGCTTCAACACTGAAGCTTTCTTT. It encodes CASSSPLGRGFNTEAFF.

This clone was found many times. This CDR3 is also generated by other DNA sequences in the sample. The chain uses TRBV12-3 or TRBV12-4 and TRBJ2-2; D is perhaps TRBD2 (5 bases). This CDR3 has 15 residues. V shed 6 bases and J shed 5 bases, with 16 bases lying between them. The CDR3, as DNA: TGTGCCAGCAGCCGGCCCGGGGTACCGACCGGGGAGCTGTTTTTT. Its translation: CASSRPGVPTGELFF.

This clone has at least ten counts. The J gene is TRBJ2-5, the V gene TRBV7-2, with D possibly being TRBD2 (7 bases). The CDR3 length is 15 residues. V gave up 3 bases and J gave up 1 base, with 12 bases separating them. Germline lookup yields CDR1 SGHTA and CDR2 FQGNSA. The CDR3 DNA is TGTGCCAGCAGCTTCTTGGCGGGGGCCCAAGAGACCCAGTACTTC. It yields the protein CASSFLAGAQETQYF.

This clone showed up just a few times. This may stem from a read error, because a much larger clone lies one nucleotide away. The V and J genes are TRBV4-1 and TRBJ2-7; 7 positions agree with TRBD1. The CDR3 runs 14 residues. Per germline, CDR1 MGHRA and CDR2 YSYEKL. This CDR3 is CASSLRQGHYERYF. CDR3 sequence (DNA): TGCGCCAGCAGCTTAAGACAGGGACACTACGAGCGGTACTTC.